The rows below give T cell receptor beta chains drawn from one sample of a study of blood T cell repertoires in COVID-19. The data were produced by immunoSEQ multiplex PCR, yet TCRdb's version contains in-frame clones alone and is incomplete. Altogether under 200,000 clones are present, 81% being singletons, with the ten largest covering around 5.1%. Sequencing was performed on PBMCs or T cells enriched from blood (not recorded which). The source is a woman aged 40 to 49 with acute COVID-19. CDR3s include the opening cysteine and the closing phenylalanine or tryptophan. The D gene is left open where the match is weak. Not every row has a clone size; where given, it reads once, few, many or a size class.

j_call: TRBJ2-2
d_call: TRBD2
v_call: TRBV19
clone_size: .
cdr3_nt: TGTGCCAGTAGTCCCCTAGCGGGGGACACCGGGGAGCTGTTTTTT
cdr3_aa: CASSPLAGDTGELFF

j_call: TRBJ2-1
d_call: TRBD2
v_call: TRBV7-8
clone_size: .
cdr3_nt: TGTGCCAGCAGCTTAGTTCTAGCGGGGTACAATGAGCAGTTCTTC
cdr3_aa: CASSLVLAGYNEQFF

j_call: TRBJ2-5
d_call: TRBD1
v_call: TRBV24-1
clone_size: .
cdr3_nt: TGTGCCACCAGTATCGGGACAGGGGGCGCAGAGACCCAGTACTTC
cdr3_aa: CATSIGTGGAETQYF

j_call: TRBJ2-1
d_call: TRBD2
v_call: TRBV6-5
clone_size: .
cdr3_nt: TGTGCCAGCAGTCGGACTAGCGGGAGGAGGGATGAGCAGTTCTTC
cdr3_aa: CASSRTSGRRDEQFF

j_call: TRBJ2-5
d_call: TRBD2
v_call: TRBV11-2
clone_size: .
cdr3_nt: TGTGCCAGCAGCCCCCGACTAGCGGAACAAGAGACCCAGTACTTC
cdr3_aa: CASSPRLAEQETQYF

j_call: TRBJ1-1
d_call: TRBD1
v_call: TRBV19
clone_size: .
cdr3_nt: TGTGCCAGTAGTGACAGGGGGCTTACTGAAGCTTTCTTT
cdr3_aa: CASSDRGLTEAFF

j_call: TRBJ2-5
d_call: .
v_call: TRBV12-3/TRBV12-4
clone_size: once
cdr3_nt: TGTGCCAGCAGTTGGCGGAACCAAGAGACCCAGTACTTC
cdr3_aa: CASSWRNQETQYF

j_call: TRBJ2-5
d_call: TRBD2
v_call: TRBV7-9
clone_size: .
cdr3_nt: TGTGCCAGCAGCTTAGATGGCGGGAGAGATTCCCAGTACTTC
cdr3_aa: CASSLDGGRDSQYF

j_call: TRBJ2-1
d_call: TRBD2
v_call: TRBV18
clone_size: once
cdr3_nt: TGTGCCAGCTCGGAACTAGCGGGAGTCAATGAGCAGTTCTTC
cdr3_aa: CASSELAGVNEQFF

j_call: TRBJ2-7
d_call: TRBD2
v_call: TRBV2
clone_size: .
cdr3_nt: TGTGCCAGCAGCGGACTAGCGGGAGGGCCCTACGAGCAGTACTTC
cdr3_aa: CASSGLAGGPYEQYF

j_call: TRBJ2-3
d_call: TRBD1
v_call: TRBV5-4
clone_size: .
cdr3_nt: TGTGCCAGCAGCGCGGCGGGACAGGGCGGGCCAGATACGCAGTATTTT
cdr3_aa: CASSAAGQGGPDTQYF

j_call: TRBJ1-2
d_call: .
v_call: TRBV19
clone_size: many
cdr3_nt: TGTGCCAGTAGTATAGGAGCGGGGTTTAACTATGGCTACACCTTC
cdr3_aa: CASSIGAGFNYGYTF

j_call: TRBJ1-2
d_call: .
v_call: TRBV5-1
clone_size: .
cdr3_nt: TGCGCCAGCAGCGCAGGAGACAGAAACTATGGCTACACCTTC
cdr3_aa: CASSAGDRNYGYTF

j_call: TRBJ2-5
d_call: .
v_call: TRBV7-3
clone_size: few
cdr3_nt: TGTGCCAGCAGCTTAGGTCTGGGCATTAAAGAGACCCAGTACTTC
cdr3_aa: CASSLGLGIKETQYF

j_call: TRBJ1-2
d_call: TRBD1
v_call: TRBV3-1/TRBV3-2
clone_size: .
cdr3_nt: TGTGCCAGCAGCCCACTCCGGGACAGCTATGGCTACACCTTC
cdr3_aa: CASSPLRDSYGYTF

j_call: TRBJ1-6
d_call: .
v_call: TRBV30
clone_size: .
cdr3_nt: TGTGCCTGGACCCCGCAACAGAGTTCACCCCTCCACTTT
cdr3_aa: CAWTPQQSSPLHF

j_call: TRBJ1-5
d_call: .
v_call: TRBV27
clone_size: few
cdr3_nt: TGTGCCAGCAGTATACGGGGTTCCCCGCCCCAGCATTTT
cdr3_aa: CASSIRGSPPQHF

j_call: TRBJ1-4
d_call: .
v_call: TRBV30
clone_size: .
cdr3_nt: TGTGCCTCGGCTCGGGGGGCGGGTGAAAAACTGTTTTTT
cdr3_aa: CASARGAGEKLFF

j_call: TRBJ1-1
d_call: .
v_call: TRBV3-1/TRBV3-2
clone_size: .
cdr3_nt: TGTGCCAGCAGCCAAGATCCAGGTAGGGGCACTGAAGCTTTCTTT
cdr3_aa: CASSQDPGRGTEAFF

j_call: TRBJ1-2
d_call: TRBD1
v_call: TRBV10-3
clone_size: .
cdr3_nt: TGTGCCATTCGGCTTAAGGATGCCGACAGGGATCGGAACTATGGCTACACCTTC
cdr3_aa: CAIRLKDADRDRNYGYTF

j_call: TRBJ2-2
d_call: TRBD2
v_call: TRBV2
clone_size: .
cdr3_nt: TGTGCCAGCAAAAGGACTAGCGAGGGGGCCGGGGAGCTGTTTTTT
cdr3_aa: CASKRTSEGAGELFF

j_call: TRBJ1-5
d_call: .
v_call: TRBV7-9
clone_size: once
cdr3_nt: TGTGCCAGCAGCTTCTCCAGTGGAACGGGTTCTCAGCCCCAGCATTTT
cdr3_aa: CASSFSSGTGSQPQHF

j_call: TRBJ1-1
d_call: .
v_call: TRBV7-9
clone_size: .
cdr3_nt: TGTGCCAGCAGCCTCGAACAGGGGAACACTGAAGCTTTCTTT
cdr3_aa: CASSLEQGNTEAFF

j_call: TRBJ1-1
d_call: TRBD1
v_call: TRBV6-1
clone_size: once
cdr3_nt: TGTGCCAGCAGTGAAGCGGGGACAGGGGAAGCTTTCTTT
cdr3_aa: CASSEAGTGEAFF

j_call: TRBJ1-2
d_call: .
v_call: TRBV7-2
clone_size: .
cdr3_nt: TGTGCCAGCAGCTTAGCAGTGGGTAGGGGTTATGGCTACACCTTC
cdr3_aa: CASSLAVGRGYGYTF

j_call: TRBJ1-4
d_call: .
v_call: TRBV9
clone_size: once
cdr3_nt: TGTGCCAGCAGCCCGATCGAGGAGAACGATGAAAAACTGTTTTTT
cdr3_aa: CASSPIEENDEKLFF

j_call: TRBJ2-2
d_call: .
v_call: TRBV5-4
clone_size: once
cdr3_nt: TGTGCCAGCAGCAATGGGGGCGGGAGTGGTACCGGGGAGCTGTTTTTT
cdr3_aa: CASSNGGGSGTGELFF

j_call: TRBJ1-6
d_call: .
v_call: TRBV4-1
clone_size: .
cdr3_nt: TGCGCCAGCAGCCAAGATAGTAATTCACCCCTCCACTTT
cdr3_aa: CASSQDSNSPLHF

j_call: TRBJ2-1
d_call: TRBD2
v_call: TRBV7-2
clone_size: .
cdr3_nt: TGTGCCAGCAGCTTGCCCGCGGGAGGTGAGCAGTTCTTC
cdr3_aa: CASSLPAGGEQFF

j_call: TRBJ2-5
d_call: TRBD2
v_call: TRBV9
clone_size: .
cdr3_nt: TGTGCCAGCAGCCCCCAGGACGGGAGGGCCGGGAGGGGACAAGAGACCCAGTACTTC
cdr3_aa: CASSPQDGRAGRGQETQYF

j_call: TRBJ2-2
d_call: TRBD2
v_call: TRBV7-9
clone_size: .
cdr3_nt: TGTGCCAGCAGCTTGGGACTAGCGGGGAACACCGGGGAGCTGTTTTTT
cdr3_aa: CASSLGLAGNTGELFF

j_call: TRBJ2-5
d_call: TRBD2
v_call: TRBV9
clone_size: few
cdr3_nt: TGTGCCAGCAGCGCGGGACTAGCGGGAGGGCCCCCGCAAGAGACCCAGTACTTC
cdr3_aa: CASSAGLAGGPPQETQYF

j_call: TRBJ1-4
d_call: TRBD1
v_call: TRBV7-8
clone_size: .
cdr3_nt: TGTGCCAGCAGCATGGACAGGGATGAAAAACTGTTTTTT
cdr3_aa: CASSMDRDEKLFF

j_call: TRBJ2-3
d_call: TRBD2
v_call: TRBV3-1/TRBV3-2
clone_size: .
cdr3_nt: TGTGCCAGCAGCCAAGTAACGAGACGGAGTATCTCTAGCGGGCGGAGTACGCAGTATTTT
cdr3_aa: CASSQVTRRSISSGRSTQYF

j_call: TRBJ2-5
d_call: .
v_call: TRBV5-1
clone_size: .
cdr3_nt: TGCGCCAGCAGCTTGTCGGTAATTACGGAGACCCAGTACTTC
cdr3_aa: CASSLSVITETQYF

j_call: TRBJ2-7
d_call: TRBD2
v_call: TRBV30
clone_size: .
cdr3_nt: TGTGCCTGGCAGACTAGCGGTTACGAGCAGTACTTC
cdr3_aa: CAWQTSGYEQYF

j_call: TRBJ1-4
d_call: TRBD1
v_call: TRBV6-5
clone_size: .
cdr3_nt: TGTGCCAGCAGTCTTCAGGGGGTCGGTGAAAAACTGTTTTTT
cdr3_aa: CASSLQGVGEKLFF

j_call: TRBJ2-7
d_call: TRBD1
v_call: TRBV6-1
clone_size: .
cdr3_nt: TGTGCCAGCAGTGAAGGTCCCGGGACAGGGGCCTACGAGCAGTACTTC
cdr3_aa: CASSEGPGTGAYEQYF

j_call: TRBJ1-1
d_call: TRBD1
v_call: TRBV5-6
clone_size: .
cdr3_nt: TGTGCCAGCAGCTTAGTAAAGGGGGGACAGGGGAGTCGAGGGACTGAAGCTTTCTTT
cdr3_aa: CASSLVKGGQGSRGTEAFF

j_call: TRBJ1-6
d_call: .
v_call: TRBV5-1
clone_size: .
cdr3_nt: TGCGCCAGCAGCTTTGATCAGGCCAGGGGTCGGAATTCACCCCTCCACTTT
cdr3_aa: CASSFDQARGRNSPLHF

j_call: TRBJ1-1
d_call: TRBD1
v_call: TRBV5-8
clone_size: .
cdr3_nt: TGTGCCAGCAGCCTCGGGACAGGGCGCATGAACACTGAAGCTTTCTTT
cdr3_aa: CASSLGTGRMNTEAFF

j_call: TRBJ2-3
d_call: .
v_call: TRBV5-4
clone_size: .
cdr3_nt: TGTGCCAGCAGTCTCGCCGGGGATACGCAGTATTTT
cdr3_aa: CASSLAGDTQYF

j_call: TRBJ1-4
d_call: TRBD1
v_call: TRBV18
clone_size: once
cdr3_nt: TGTGCCAGCTCACTCAACCTACAGGGGACTAATGAAAAACTGTTTTTT
cdr3_aa: CASSLNLQGTNEKLFF

j_call: TRBJ2-3
d_call: TRBD2
v_call: TRBV5-4
clone_size: .
cdr3_nt: TGTGCCAGCAGCTTTGCGGGAGGGCGGGGAGATACGCAGTATTTT
cdr3_aa: CASSFAGGRGDTQYF

j_call: TRBJ1-2
d_call: .
v_call: TRBV11-2
clone_size: .
cdr3_nt: TGTGCCAGCAGCTTAGCTCAGGCCCAAACTGCCTATGGCTACACCTTC
cdr3_aa: CASSLAQAQTAYGYTF

j_call: TRBJ2-7
d_call: .
v_call: TRBV30
clone_size: .
cdr3_nt: TGTGCCTGGAGTGTGGGGGGAGGCGCCTACGAGCAGTACTTC
cdr3_aa: CAWSVGGGAYEQYF

j_call: TRBJ2-1
d_call: TRBD2
v_call: TRBV7-2
clone_size: .
cdr3_nt: TGTGCCAGCAGCTCGCCAGGGACTAGCGGGAGGTCACCGTTCTTC
cdr3_aa: CASSSPGTSGRSPFF

j_call: TRBJ1-2
d_call: TRBD1
v_call: TRBV7-2
clone_size: few
cdr3_nt: TGTGCCAGCAGCTTGGGGACAGTGCCAACCTATGGCTACACCTTC
cdr3_aa: CASSLGTVPTYGYTF

j_call: TRBJ2-3
d_call: .
v_call: TRBV29-1
clone_size: .
cdr3_nt: TGCAGCGTTAGACTACCAGGATCAGATACGCAGTATTTT
cdr3_aa: CSVRLPGSDTQYF

j_call: TRBJ2-3
d_call: TRBD2
v_call: TRBV19
clone_size: few
cdr3_nt: TGTGCCAGTAGTTCTCGAATAGCGGGAGCTTTGATGGATACGCAGTATTTT
cdr3_aa: CASSSRIAGALMDTQYF

j_call: TRBJ2-5
d_call: .
v_call: TRBV28
clone_size: .
cdr3_nt: TGTGCCAGCAGTTTGATGGGCGGGCCCGCTCTACAAGAGACCCAGTACTTC
cdr3_aa: CASSLMGGPALQETQYF

j_call: TRBJ1-2
d_call: .
v_call: TRBV12-5
clone_size: .
cdr3_nt: TGTGCTAGTGGCTCCACGGGGGAGGGGGTTGCTGACGGCTACACCTTC
cdr3_aa: CASGSTGEGVADGYTF